This TCR beta chain stems from a study of Ad26.COV2.S vaccination and SARS-CoV-2 variants. General study points: It was found that vaccine and placebo recipients had similar non-spike TCR breadth. Responses of spike-specific T cells (both CD8+ and CD4+) reportedly showed substantial breadth after vaccination. While placebo recipients had lower spike-specific TCR breadth, vaccine recipients had more. It is possible that the TCR breadth and depth analyses underestimated the total T cell responses.

The data were produced by immunoSEQ multiplex PCR, yet TCRdb's version contains in-frame clones alone and is incomplete. The sample yields 350,000 to 450,000 clones, about 91% seen once. Of note for this clone: What it binds is not known.

The germline CDR1 and CDR2 sequences are ENHRY and SYGVKD. This CDR3 has 14 residues. V lost 2 bases and J lost 7, with 12 bases in between. This sample comprised peripheral blood, obtained after recovery from COVID-19. The sequence derives from a human donor who had recovered from COVID-19. This chain links TRBV10-3 with TRBJ1-5; D is unresolved. The CDR3 DNA sequence: TGTGCCATCAGTGAGCTCTGGGTAAGGCAGCCCCAGCATTTT. This translates into CAISELWVRQPQHF.